This section outlines one TCR beta chain sequence together with its context. This clonotype was counted many times. No quality values exist for individual bases; no much larger clone is one base distant. These data come from a study of T cells after yellow fever vaccination (dated by TCRdb to the late 2010s). Concerning the study at large: Using CD3, CD45RA, CCR7 and CD95 staining, memory subsets (EM, EMRA, CM and Tscm) were sorted on a BD FACS Aria III. The SMART-Seq v4 Ultra Low Input RNA kit was used to prepare libraries from fractions with low cell numbers. Bulk TCR alpha and beta repertoires were sequenced longitudinally to track T-cell clones before and after primary and booster YFV17D yellow fever vaccination. Two healthy male donors, one aged 18 to 30 and one aged 30 to 40 years, made up the cohort. Blood was drawn at multiple timepoints before and after primary and secondary immunization, with bulk PBMC replicates and cell subsets isolated. Memory subsets were sorted on days 0, 15 and 45 and at 18 months after primary vaccination, and on days 0, 15 and 45 after the 30-year booster. Points the paper makes about the study in general: Because the study included only two donors, the extent to which the findings can be generalized is limited. The secondary T-cell response was weaker than the primary response but faster, peaking on day 5 instead of day 15. A small fraction of clonotypes appeared in both the CD4 and CD8 compartments, likely as a result of convergent recombination. Most clones expanded after primary vaccination were re-detected after the booster (96% of CD4 and 80% to 90% of CD8), suggesting broad memory maintenance. In the sorted memory subsets on day 0, nearly all of the vaccine-responding clonotypes fell below detection. FACS-sorted repertoires could contain abundant contaminating clonotypes from the bulk population, so computational filtering was required.

What this sample's treatment or condition label stands for: live attenuated yellow fever vaccine strain. A standard Ficoll-Paque protocol was used to isolate PBMCs from peripheral blood. For sorted memory subsets, RNA extraction was done with the RNeasy Micro Kit. TCR cDNA was made using 5'RACE template switching, a step that added a universal primer site and unique molecular identifiers. cDNA synthesis was primed from both the TCR alpha and TCR beta constant segments. Libraries were amplified in two PCR steps, with sample barcodes and sequencing adapters added in the second step. Sequencing of the libraries was done on either Illumina HiSeq 2500 (2x100 bp) or NovaSeq (2x150 bp). The study's processing was this. Reads were demultiplexed and collapsed into UMI consensus sequences with MIGEC, and V(D)J alignment was performed with MiXCR. Vaccine-responding clonotypes were identified with edgeR using replicate PBMC samples, with FDR below 0.01 and a log2 fold change above 5 up to day 15 being required. Each bulk clonotype received a CD4 or CD8 identity based on whether the sequenced CD4 or CD8 repertoire contained that clonotype at higher abundance. Clonotype frequencies in memory subsets were weighted by FACS-sorted cell numbers to estimate each clone's distribution across memory phenotypes. In-frame beta chains were kept once TCRdb had trimmed the public reads at Q25 with fastp and called clones with MiXCR. Rows merge per CDR3 protein into single entries with the most common DNA and genes. The V and J calls come from TCRdb's annotation, not from the publication. This sample is represented by 30,000 to 35,000 distinct CDR3 sequences; 6.6% of them were singletons. The biggest ten clones account for approximately 23% of the sample.

The V end gives up 3 bases and the J end 3 bases, leaving 6 bases in the junction not matched to a gene. CDR1 and CDR2 are drawn from the germline V gene: SGDLS, YYNGEE. The CDR3 measures 16 amino acids from cysteine to phenylalanine. The read is trimmed to its CDR3 DNA, 48 bases read in frame from base 1. The material sequenced was PBMCs, either bulk or a sorted T-cell subset (CD4+, CD8+, memory, or dextramer-sorted; not recorded which), taken on the day of the first yellow fever vaccination. The receptor's source is a man aged 18-30 years who received the YFV17D yellow fever vaccine. The rearranged segments are TRBV9 and TRBJ2-6; a stretch of 7 junction bases matches TRBD1. The DNA sequence reads TGTGCCAGCAGCGCAAAGGGGGCCGGTGGGGCCAACGTCCTGACTTTC. This codes for CASSAKGAGGANVLTF.